This T cell receptor (beta chain) appears in the sequencing data of a study of cytomegalovirus exposure and HLA in healthy donors. Study results and limitations: There were three CMV-associated chains whose specificity for CMV antigens was confirmed in vitro. Using the classifier, cytomegalovirus status was reportedly diagnosed with high specificity and sensitivity.

In regard to this clone: Its antigen remains unidentified.

Method: immunoSEQ multiplex PCR; TCRdb's copy keeps in-frame clones and lacks some. The sample lists some 140,000 clones; approximately 84% were seen once. The sequence was obtained from a woman aged 25 to 45 in good health and CMV-seronegative. The sample comprised PBMCs.

CDR3: CASSGGHRSSTNEKLFF. Written as DNA, the CDR3 is TGTGCCAGCAGCGGGGGACACCGGTCCTCAACTAATGAAAAACTGTTTTTT. The rearrangement joins TRBV9 to TRBJ1-4; a possible D gene is TRBD1 (6 bases). The CDR3 loop spans 17 amino acids. Trimming took off 3 bases at V and 0 bases at J, with 15 bases between the two ends. CDR1 is SGDLS, CDR2 YYNGEE, per germline.